This entry describes one T cell receptor beta chain. The data were taken from a study of blood T cells in healthy people across ages. Germline V CDR1 and CDR2: SGHVS, FNYEAQ. There are 14 residues in the CDR3. Alongside a J-beta primer mix, a sample-barcoded 5' primer served in a second PCR lasting roughly 7 to 11 cycles. TCRdb recomputed calls from the 5' RACE reads with MiXCR, one row per CDR3 protein. The repertoire includes some 1.5 million distinct CDR3 sequences, under 30% of them detected once, and roughly 8.2% sits in the top ten. The sequence derives from a woman aged 30 to 39 in good health. The chain combines TRBV7-6 with TRBJ2-1, with TRBD1 as a possible D gene (6 bases). The closer fit of TRBJ2-7 to the DNA end suggests the J call may be wrong. The source material was blood. The CDR3 here is CASSLTGQYSEQYF. In DNA form, the CDR3 reads TGTGCCAGCAGCTTAACAGGGCAATACAGTGAGCAGTACTTC.